In its sample, the clone carrying this TCR beta chain was seen a few times. These data come from a study of T cells in Graves' hyperthyroidism and ophthalmopathy. Amplified TCR beta CDR3 regions came from RNA transcripts. The TCR CDR3 first-round RT-PCR relied on the HTBI primer set. MiXCR, run by TCRdb on the multiplex PCR reads, gives a single entry per CDR3 protein. The sample holds about 560,000 distinct CDR3 sequences; roughly a sixth are singletons and the top ten take roughly 18%. There are 14 residues in the CDR3. V was pared by 1 base and J by 6 bases, with 12 bases between. Germline values: CDR1 LNHNV, CDR2 YYDKDF (reference sequence).

The material sequenced was blood. V usage is TRBV15 and J usage is TRBJ2-5; TRBD1 is a possible D gene (5 bases). This receptor was taken from a woman in her late teens or twenties with Graves' hyperthyroidism. CDR3 sequence (DNA): TGTGCCACCAGCAGAGCGAAGGGGCAACAGACCCAGTACTTC. Residues: CATSRAKGQQTQYF.